This paragraph covers one TCR beta chain sequence. Its antigen is unidentified. TCRdb reanalyzed the 5' RACE reads and collapses them to one entry per CDR3 protein, without DNA. Recorded for this sample: about 430,000 distinct CDR3 sequences. The sample comes from a study of T cells expressing NK-cell markers. Study context: Investigators obtained TCR beta repertoires from sorted CD3+CD56+NKG2C+, CD3+CD56+NKG2C- and CD3+CD56-NKG2C+ T cells.

The study, taken as a whole, reports: Evidence did not settle whether expanded NKG2C+ T cell clones targeted HCMV.

This CDR3 comprises 13 residues. The chain uses TRBV12-3 or TRBV12-4 and TRBJ1-1; TCRdb picks TRBD1, but there is no DNA to check that call. This receptor was taken from a woman aged 50 to 60 in good health. Sequenced: blood T cells: a sorted CD56 or NKG2C T cell subset, CD4+ or CD8+ T cells, or bulk PBMC T cells (not recorded which). CDR3: CASRPTGVIGAFF.